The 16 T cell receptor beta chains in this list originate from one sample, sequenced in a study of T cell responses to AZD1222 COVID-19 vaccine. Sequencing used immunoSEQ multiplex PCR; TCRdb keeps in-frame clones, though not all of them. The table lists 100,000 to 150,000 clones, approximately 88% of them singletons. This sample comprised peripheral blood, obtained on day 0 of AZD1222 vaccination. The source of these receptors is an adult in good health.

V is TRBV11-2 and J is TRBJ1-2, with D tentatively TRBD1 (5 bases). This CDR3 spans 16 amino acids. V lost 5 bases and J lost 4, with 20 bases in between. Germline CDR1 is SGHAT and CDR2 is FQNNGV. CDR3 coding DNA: TGTGCCAGCAGCCCCGGCGGGGCGGACTGGGGCTATGGCTACACCTTC. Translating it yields CASSPGGADWGYGYTF.

DNA of the CDR3: TGCGCCAGCAGCTTTTTAGATCACATGAACACTGAAGCTTTCTTT. It specifies CASSFLDHMNTEAFF. The chain carries TRBV5-1 and TRBJ1-1; D uncertain. Per germline, CDR1 SGHRS and CDR2 YFSETQ. The CDR3 sequence is 15 residues long. V was pared by 2 bases and J by 0 bases, with 11 bases between.

This chain's CDR3 is CASSRTPWTGENPNYGYTF. The CDR3 DNA follows: TGTGCCAGCAGCCGGACCCCGTGGACAGGAGAAAATCCTAACTATGGCTACACCTTC. This chain joins TRBV9 and TRBJ1-2; 7 bases are a match to TRBD1. Germline CDR1 and CDR2: SGDLS and YYNGEE. V trimming: 4 bases; J trimming: 0 bases; junction bases outside the gene matches: 18. The CDR3 spans 19 residues.

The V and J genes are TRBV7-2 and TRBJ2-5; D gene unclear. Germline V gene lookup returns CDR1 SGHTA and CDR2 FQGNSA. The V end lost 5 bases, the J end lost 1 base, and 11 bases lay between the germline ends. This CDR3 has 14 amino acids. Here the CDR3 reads CASSLLGPQETQYF. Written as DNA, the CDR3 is TGTGCCAGCAGCCTCCTGGGTCCCCAAGAGACCCAGTACTTC.

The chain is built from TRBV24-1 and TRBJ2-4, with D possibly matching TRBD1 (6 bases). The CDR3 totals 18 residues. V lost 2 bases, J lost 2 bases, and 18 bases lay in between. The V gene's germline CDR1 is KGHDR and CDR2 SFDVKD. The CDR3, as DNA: TGTGCCACCAGTGATTCACAGGGACCAGCCCGGTCCAAAAACATTCAGTACTTC. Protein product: CATSDSQGPARSKNIQYF.

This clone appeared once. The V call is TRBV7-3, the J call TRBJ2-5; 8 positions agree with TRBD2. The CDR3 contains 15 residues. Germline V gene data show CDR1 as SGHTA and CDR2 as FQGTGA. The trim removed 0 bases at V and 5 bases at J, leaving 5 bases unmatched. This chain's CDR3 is CASSLTAGARETQYF. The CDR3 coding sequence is TGTGCCAGCAGCTTAACAGCGGGAGCGAGGGAGACCCAGTACTTC.

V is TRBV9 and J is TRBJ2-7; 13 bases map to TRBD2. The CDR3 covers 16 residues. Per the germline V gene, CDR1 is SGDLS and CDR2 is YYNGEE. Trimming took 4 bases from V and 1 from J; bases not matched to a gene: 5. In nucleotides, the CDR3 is TGTGCCAGCAGCCCCAAGGGACTAGCGGGATCCTACGAGCAGTACTTC. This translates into CASSPKGLAGSYEQYF. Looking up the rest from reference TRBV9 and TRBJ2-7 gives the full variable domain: DSGVTQTPKHLITATGQRVTLRCSPRSGDLSVYWYQQSLDQGLQFLIQYYNGEERAKGNILERFSAQQFPDLHSELNLSSLELGDSALYFCASSPKGLAGSYEQYFGPGTRLTVT.

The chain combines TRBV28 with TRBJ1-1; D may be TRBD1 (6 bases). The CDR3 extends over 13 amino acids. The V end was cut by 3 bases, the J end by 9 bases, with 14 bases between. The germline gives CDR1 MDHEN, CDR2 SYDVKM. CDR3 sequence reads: CASSFRGGRQAFF. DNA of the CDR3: TGTGCCAGCAGTTTCAGAGGGGGGCGGCAAGCTTTCTTT.

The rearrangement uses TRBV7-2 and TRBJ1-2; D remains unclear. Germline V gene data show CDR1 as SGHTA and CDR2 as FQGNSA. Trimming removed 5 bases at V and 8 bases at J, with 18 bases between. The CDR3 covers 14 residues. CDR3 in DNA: TGTGCCAGCAGCACCTCCGAGGACTCAACCGGCTACACCTTC. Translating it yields CASSTSEDSTGYTF. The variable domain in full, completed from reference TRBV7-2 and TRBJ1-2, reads GAGVSQSPSNKVTEKGKDVELRCDPISGHTALYWYRQSLGQGLEFLIYFQGNSAPDKSGLPSDRFSAERTGGSVSTLTIQRTQQEDSAVYLCASSTSEDSTGYTFGSGTRLTVV.

The CDR3 sequence is CASSADRAYGYTF. The CDR3 DNA reads TGTGCCAGCAGCGCTGACAGGGCCTATGGCTACACCTTC. The chain recombines TRBV27 with TRBJ1-2; 7 positions agree with TRBD1. V lost 6 bases, J lost 4 bases, and 5 bases stayed unmatched. Germline loops: CDR1 MNHEY, CDR2 SMNVEV (reference sequence). This CDR3 contains 13 residues.

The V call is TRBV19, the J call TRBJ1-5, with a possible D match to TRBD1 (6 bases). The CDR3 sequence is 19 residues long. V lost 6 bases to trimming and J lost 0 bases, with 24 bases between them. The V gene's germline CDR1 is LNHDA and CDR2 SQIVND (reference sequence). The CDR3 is CASSPSGFGSGDSNQPQHF. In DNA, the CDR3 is TGTGCCAGTAGCCCCAGCGGTTTTGGGTCAGGGGATAGCAATCAGCCCCAGCATTTT.

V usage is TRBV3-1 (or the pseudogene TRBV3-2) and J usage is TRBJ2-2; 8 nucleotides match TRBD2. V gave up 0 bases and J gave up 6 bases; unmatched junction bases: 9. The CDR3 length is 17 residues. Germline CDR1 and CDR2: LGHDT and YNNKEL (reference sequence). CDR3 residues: CASSQDQLREVPGELFF. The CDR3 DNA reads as TGTGCCAGCAGCCAAGACCAGTTGCGGGAGGTCCCCGGGGAGCTGTTTTTT.

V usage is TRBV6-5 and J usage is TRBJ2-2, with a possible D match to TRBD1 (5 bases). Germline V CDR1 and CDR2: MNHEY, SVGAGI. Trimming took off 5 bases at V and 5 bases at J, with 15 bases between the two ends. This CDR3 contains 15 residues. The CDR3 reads CASSLPQGETGELFF. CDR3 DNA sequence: TGTGCCAGCAGTCTCCCTCAGGGCGAGACCGGGGAGCTGTTTTTT.

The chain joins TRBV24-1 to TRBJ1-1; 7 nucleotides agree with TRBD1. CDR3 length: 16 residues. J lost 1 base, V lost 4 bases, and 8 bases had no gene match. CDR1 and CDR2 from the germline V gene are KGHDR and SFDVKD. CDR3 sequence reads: CATSELETGRNTEAFF. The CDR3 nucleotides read TGTGCCACCAGTGAGTTAGAGACAGGGCGGAACACTGAAGCTTTCTTT.

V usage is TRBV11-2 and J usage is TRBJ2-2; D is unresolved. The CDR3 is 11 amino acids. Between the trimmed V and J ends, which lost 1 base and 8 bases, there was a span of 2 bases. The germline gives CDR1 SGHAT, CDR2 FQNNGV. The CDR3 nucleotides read TGTGCCAGCAGCTTAGCAGGGGAGCTGTTTTTT. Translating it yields CASSLAGELFF.

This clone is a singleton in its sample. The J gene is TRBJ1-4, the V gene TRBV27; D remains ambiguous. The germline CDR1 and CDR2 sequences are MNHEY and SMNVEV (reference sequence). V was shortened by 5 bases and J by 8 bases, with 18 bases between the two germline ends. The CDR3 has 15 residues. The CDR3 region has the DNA TGTGCCAGCAGTAGCCGTCTCCTCCGAGGGGAAAAACTGTTTTTT. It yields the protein CASSSRLLRGEKLFF.